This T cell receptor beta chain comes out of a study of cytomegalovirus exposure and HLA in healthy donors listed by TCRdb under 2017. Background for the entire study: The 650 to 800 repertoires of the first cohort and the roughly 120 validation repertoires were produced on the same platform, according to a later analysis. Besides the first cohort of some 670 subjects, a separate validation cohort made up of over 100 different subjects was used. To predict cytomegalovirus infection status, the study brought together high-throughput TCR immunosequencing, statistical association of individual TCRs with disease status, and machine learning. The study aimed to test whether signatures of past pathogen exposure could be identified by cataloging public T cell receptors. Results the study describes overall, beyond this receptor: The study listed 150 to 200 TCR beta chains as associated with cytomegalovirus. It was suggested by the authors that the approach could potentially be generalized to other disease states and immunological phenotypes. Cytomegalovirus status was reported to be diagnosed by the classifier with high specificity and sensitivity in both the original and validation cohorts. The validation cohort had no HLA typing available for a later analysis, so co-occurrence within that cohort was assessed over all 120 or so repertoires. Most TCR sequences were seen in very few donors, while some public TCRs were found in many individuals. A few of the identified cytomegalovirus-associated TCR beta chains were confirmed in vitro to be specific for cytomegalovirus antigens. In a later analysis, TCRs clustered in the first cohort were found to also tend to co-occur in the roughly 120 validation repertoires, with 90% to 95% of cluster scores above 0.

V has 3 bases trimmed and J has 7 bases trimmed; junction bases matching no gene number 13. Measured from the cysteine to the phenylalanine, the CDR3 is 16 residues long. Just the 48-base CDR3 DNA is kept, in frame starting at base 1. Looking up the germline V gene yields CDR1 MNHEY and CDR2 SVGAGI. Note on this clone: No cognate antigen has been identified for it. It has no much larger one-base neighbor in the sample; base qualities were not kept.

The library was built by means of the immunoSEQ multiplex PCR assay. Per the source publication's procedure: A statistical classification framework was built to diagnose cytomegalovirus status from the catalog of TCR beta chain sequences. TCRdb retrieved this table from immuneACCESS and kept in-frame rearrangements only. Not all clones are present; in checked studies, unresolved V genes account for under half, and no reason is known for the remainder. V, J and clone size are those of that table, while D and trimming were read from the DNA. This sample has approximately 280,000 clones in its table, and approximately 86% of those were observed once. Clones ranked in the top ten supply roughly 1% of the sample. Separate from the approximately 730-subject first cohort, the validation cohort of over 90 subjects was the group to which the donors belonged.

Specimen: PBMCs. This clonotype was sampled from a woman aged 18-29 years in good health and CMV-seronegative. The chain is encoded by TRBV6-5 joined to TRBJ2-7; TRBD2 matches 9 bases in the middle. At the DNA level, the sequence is TGTGCCAGCAGTTATAGAGTTGGGCGGGAGGGGGAAGAGCAGTACTTC. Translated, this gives CASSYRVGREGEEQYF.